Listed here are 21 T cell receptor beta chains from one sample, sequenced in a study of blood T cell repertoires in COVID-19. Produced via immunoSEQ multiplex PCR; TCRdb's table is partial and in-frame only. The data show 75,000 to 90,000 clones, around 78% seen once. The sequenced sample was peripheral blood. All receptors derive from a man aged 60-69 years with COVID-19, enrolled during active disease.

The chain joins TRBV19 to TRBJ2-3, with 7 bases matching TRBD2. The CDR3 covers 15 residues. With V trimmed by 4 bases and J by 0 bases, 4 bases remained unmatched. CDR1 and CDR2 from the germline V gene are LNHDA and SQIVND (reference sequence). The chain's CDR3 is CASSREGRSTDTQYF. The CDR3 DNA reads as TGTGCCAGTAGTAGGGAGGGACGGAGCACAGATACGCAGTATTTT. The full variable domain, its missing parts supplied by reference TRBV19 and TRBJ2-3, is DGGITQSPKYLFRKEGQNVTLSCEQNLNHDAMYWYRQDPGQGLRLIYYSQIVNDFQKGDIAEGYSVSREKKESFPLTVTSAQKNPTAFYLCASSREGRSTDTQYFGPGTRLTVL.

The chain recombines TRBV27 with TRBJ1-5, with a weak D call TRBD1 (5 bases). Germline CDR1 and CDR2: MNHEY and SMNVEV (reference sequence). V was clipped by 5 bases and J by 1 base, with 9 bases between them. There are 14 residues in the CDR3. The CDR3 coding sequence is TGTGCCAGCAGTCGAGCAGGGAGCAATCAGCCCCAGCATTTT. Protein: CASSRAGSNQPQHF.

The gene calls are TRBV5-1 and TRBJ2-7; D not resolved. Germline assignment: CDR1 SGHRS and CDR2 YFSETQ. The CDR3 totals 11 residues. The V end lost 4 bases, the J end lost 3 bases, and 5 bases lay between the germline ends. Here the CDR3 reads CASSTGYEQYF. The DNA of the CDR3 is TGCGCCAGCAGCACCGGCTACGAGCAGTACTTC. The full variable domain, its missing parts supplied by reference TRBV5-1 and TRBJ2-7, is KAGVTQTPRYLIKTRGQQVTLSCSPISGHRSVSWYQQTPGQGLQFLFEYFSETQRNKGNFPGRFSGRQFSNSRSEMNVSTLELGDSALYLCASSTGYEQYFGPGTRLTVT.

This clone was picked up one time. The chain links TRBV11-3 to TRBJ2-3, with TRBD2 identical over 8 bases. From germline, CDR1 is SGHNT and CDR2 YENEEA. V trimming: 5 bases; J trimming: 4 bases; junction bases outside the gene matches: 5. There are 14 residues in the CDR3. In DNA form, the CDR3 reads TGTGCCAGCAGCCACCGAGCGGGGGCAGATACGCAGTATTTT. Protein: CASSHRAGADTQYF.

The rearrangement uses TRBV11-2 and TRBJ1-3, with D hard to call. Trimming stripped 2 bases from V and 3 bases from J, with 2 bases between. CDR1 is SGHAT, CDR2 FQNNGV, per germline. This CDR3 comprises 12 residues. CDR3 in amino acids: CASSLHGNTIYF. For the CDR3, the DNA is TGTGCCAGCAGCTTACATGGAAACACCATATATTTT.

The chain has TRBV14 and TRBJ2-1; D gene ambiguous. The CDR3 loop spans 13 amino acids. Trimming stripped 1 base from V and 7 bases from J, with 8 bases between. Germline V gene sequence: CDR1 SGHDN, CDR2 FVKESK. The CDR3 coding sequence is TGTGCCAGCAGCCAAGCATACCGGAATGAGCAGTTCTTC. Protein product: CASSQAYRNEQFF.

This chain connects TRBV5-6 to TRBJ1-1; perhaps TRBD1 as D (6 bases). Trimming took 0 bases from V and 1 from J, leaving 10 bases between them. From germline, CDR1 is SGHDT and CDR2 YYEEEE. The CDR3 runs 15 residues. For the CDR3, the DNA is TGTGCCAGCAGCTTGGGGTTGGACAGGAACACTGAAGCTTTCTTT. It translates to CASSLGLDRNTEAFF.

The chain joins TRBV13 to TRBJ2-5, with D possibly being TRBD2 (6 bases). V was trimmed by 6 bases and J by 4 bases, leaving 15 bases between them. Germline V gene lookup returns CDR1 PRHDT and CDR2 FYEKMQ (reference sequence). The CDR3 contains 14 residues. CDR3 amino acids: CASSITSSAETQYF. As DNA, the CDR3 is TGTGCCAGCAGTATTACTAGCTCGGCAGAGACCCAGTACTTC.

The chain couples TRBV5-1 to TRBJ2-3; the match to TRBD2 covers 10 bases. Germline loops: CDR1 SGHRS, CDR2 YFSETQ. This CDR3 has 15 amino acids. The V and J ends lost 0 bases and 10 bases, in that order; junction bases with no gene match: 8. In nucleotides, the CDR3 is TGCGCCAGCAGCTTGGTTAGCGGGGGGAGCGGAGCGCAGTATTTT. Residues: CASSLVSGGSGAQYF.

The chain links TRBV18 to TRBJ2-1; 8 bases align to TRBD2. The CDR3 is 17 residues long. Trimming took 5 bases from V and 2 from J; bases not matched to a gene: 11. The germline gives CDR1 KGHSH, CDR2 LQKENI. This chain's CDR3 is CASSNDAGGRAYNEQFF. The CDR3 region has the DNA TGTGCCAGCTCAAATGATGCGGGGGGTCGCGCCTACAATGAGCAGTTCTTC.

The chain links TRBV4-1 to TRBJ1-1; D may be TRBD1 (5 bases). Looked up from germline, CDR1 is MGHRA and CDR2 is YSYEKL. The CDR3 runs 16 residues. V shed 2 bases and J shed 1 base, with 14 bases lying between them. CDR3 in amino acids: CASSQHPGRGNTEAFF. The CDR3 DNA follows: TGCGCCAGCAGCCAACACCCGGGGAGGGGGAACACTGAAGCTTTCTTT.

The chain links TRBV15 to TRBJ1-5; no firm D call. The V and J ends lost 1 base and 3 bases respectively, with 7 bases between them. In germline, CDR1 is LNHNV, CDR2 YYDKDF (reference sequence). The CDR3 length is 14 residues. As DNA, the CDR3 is TGTGCCACCAGCAGAGGAGGGCTCAATCAGCCCCAGCATTTT. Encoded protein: CATSRGGLNQPQHF.

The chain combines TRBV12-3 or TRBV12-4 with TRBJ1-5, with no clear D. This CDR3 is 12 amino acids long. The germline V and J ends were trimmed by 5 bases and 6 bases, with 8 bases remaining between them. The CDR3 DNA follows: TGTGCCAGCAGTAAGACAAGTCAGCCCCAGCATTTT. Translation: CASSKTSQPQHF.

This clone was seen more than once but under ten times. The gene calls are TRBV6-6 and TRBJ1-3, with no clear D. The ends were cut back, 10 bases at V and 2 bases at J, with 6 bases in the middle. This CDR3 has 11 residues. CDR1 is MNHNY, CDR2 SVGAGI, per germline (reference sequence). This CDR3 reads CATGTGNTIYF. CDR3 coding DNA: TGTGCCACCGGTACTGGAAACACCATATATTTT.

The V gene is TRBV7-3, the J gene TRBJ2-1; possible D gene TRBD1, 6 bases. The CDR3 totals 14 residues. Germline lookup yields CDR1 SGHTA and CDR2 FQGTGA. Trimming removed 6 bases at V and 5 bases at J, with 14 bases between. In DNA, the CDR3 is TGTGCCAGCAGTAAGGAACAGGGAGACAATGAGCAGTTCTTC. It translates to CASSKEQGDNEQFF.

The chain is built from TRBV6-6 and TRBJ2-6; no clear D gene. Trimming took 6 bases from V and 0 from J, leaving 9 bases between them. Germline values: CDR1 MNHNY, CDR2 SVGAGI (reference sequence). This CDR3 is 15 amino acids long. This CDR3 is CASSILSSGANVLTF. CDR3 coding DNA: TGTGCCAGCAGCATCCTGAGCTCTGGGGCCAACGTCCTGACTTTC.

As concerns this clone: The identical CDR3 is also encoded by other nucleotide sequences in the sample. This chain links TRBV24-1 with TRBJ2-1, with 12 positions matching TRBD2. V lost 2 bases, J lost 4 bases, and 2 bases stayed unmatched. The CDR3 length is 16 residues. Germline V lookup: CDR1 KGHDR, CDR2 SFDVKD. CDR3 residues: CATSDSGTSGYNEQFF. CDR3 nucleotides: TGTGCCACCAGTGATTCCGGGACTAGCGGGTACAATGAGCAGTTCTTC.

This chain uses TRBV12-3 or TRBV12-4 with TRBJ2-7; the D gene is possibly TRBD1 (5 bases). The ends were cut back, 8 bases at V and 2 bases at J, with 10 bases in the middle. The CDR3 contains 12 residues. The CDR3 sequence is CASGQVPYEQYF. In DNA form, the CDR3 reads TGTGCCAGCGGACAAGTCCCCTACGAGCAGTACTTC.

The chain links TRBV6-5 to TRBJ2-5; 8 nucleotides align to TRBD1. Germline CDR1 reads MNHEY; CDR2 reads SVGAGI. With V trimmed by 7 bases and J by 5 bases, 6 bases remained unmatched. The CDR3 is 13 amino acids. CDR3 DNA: TGTGCCAGCAAGAGGACAGGGACGGAGACCCAGTACTTC. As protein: CASKRTGTETQYF.

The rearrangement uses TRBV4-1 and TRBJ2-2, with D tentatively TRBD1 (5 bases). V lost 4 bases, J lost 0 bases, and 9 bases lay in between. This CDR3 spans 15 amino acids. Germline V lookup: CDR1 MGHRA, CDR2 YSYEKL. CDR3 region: CASSLRTPNTGELFF. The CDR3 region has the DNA TGCGCCAGCAGCCTCCGGACACCGAACACCGGGGAGCTGTTTTTT.

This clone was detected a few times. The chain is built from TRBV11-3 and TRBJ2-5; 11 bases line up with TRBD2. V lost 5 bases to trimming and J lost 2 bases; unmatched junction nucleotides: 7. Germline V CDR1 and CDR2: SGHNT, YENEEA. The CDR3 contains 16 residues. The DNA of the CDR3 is TGTGCCAGCAGCGGAACGACTAGCGGGGTTCAAGAGACCCAGTACTTC. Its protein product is CASSGTTSGVQETQYF.